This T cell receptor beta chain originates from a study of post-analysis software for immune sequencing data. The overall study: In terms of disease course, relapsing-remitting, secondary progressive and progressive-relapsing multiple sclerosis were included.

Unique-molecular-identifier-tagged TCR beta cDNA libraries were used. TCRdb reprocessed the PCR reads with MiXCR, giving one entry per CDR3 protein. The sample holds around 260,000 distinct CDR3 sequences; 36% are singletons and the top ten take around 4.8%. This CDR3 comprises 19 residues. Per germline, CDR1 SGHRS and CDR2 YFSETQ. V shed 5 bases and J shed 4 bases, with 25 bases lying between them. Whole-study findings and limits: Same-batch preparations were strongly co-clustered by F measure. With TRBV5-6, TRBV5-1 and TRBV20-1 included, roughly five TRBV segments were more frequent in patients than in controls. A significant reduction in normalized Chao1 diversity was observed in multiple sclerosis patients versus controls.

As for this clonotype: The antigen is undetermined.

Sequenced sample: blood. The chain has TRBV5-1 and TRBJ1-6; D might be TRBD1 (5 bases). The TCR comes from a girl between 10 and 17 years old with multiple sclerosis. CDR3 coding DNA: TGCGCCAGCAGACTTGCCCGGGAGACAGAGGATAGTTATAATTCACCCCTCCACTTT. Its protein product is CASRLARETEDSYNSPLHF.